What follows is one TCR beta chain and its context. Its antigen is currently not known. Base qualities are missing; no much larger clone stands one base away. This specimen comes from a study of blood T cell repertoires in COVID-19 (dated by TCRdb to about 2020). The study in broad terms: Collaborator samples came from the United States, Italy and Spain and covered acute and convalescent phases of COVID-19. The material from the prospective study consisted of cDNA or gDNA derived from T cells, B-cell-depleted T cells, or PBMCs. Subjects who had been exposed to COVID-19, were actively infected with it, or had recovered from it provided the deeply sampled blood TCRbeta repertoires that made up the dataset. The repertoires were released in a freely available public database intended as a resource for research on the immune response to SARS-CoV-2. Samples were obtained from the ongoing ImmuneRACE study (first 160 participants) and from over 1,000 subjects provided by 6 global collaborators. The sample metadata nearly always contained a de-identified subject ID, COVID-19 status, age in years and sex. Where available, HLA class I and class II types were obtained from metadata supplied by the sample provider rather than from assay-based typing. Beyond this particular receptor, the publication reports: The quantity of clinical and demographic metadata differed by source and by participant and was supplied without curation.

Taken from cysteine to phenylalanine, the CDR3 has 12 residues. Here the CDR3 DNA is all that survives: 36 bases in frame from base 1. Trimming takes 6 bases from V and 0 bases from J, and the germline ends sit 5 bases apart. CDR1 and CDR2 (MDHEN, SYDVKM) derive from the germline V gene. Participants in the prospective study were enrolled through a virtual design, were aged roughly 18 to 100 years, and lived in about 25 United States geographic areas. Cohort assignment in the prospective study relied on participant-reported clinical history from a screening survey and a study questionnaire. A participant counted as exposed if, within 2 weeks of entering the study, that participant had been in contact with someone who had a PCR-confirmed or clinician-diagnosed COVID-19 case. Mobile phlebotomists in the prospective study collected whole blood, serum and a nasopharyngeal or oropharyngeal swab from every participant. Prospective study participants could optionally give additional blood draws and questionnaires over a roughly two-month period. Blood samples from the prospective study were shipped frozen or at room temperature prior to DNA extraction.

The immunoSEQ Assay, a bias-controlled multiplex PCR, was used to amplify TCRbeta CDR3 regions from genomic DNA. On the authors' methods: The number of nucleated cells in each sample was estimated from the amplification of reference gene primers within the assay. To quantify the absolute abundance of each unique TCRbeta CDR3 rearrangement, sequence reads were collapsed and filtered. For each sample, productive Simpson clonality was calculated by taking the square root of Simpson's diversity index across productive rearrangements. The clones in this table, taken by TCRdb from immuneACCESS, are in-frame only. Not every clone is retained; where verified, under half of the shortfall comes from an unresolved V gene, and the cause of the rest is unknown. V and J calls and clone size are copied from that table; D and trimming were computed from the DNA. Counted in this sample were around 160,000 clones; approximately 86% of them appeared once. Approximately 4.3% of the sample belongs to the ten largest clones.

Material: PBMCs or T cells enriched from blood (not recorded which). The sequence derives from a woman between 35 and 50 years old who had been exposed to COVID-19. The rearrangement combines TRBV28 with TRBJ1-1; the D gene is possibly TRBD1, with 5 bases matching. CDR3 protein: CASRTVNTEAFF. The DNA sequence is TGTGCCAGCAGGACAGTGAACACTGAAGCTTTCTTT. The reference TRBV28 and TRBJ1-1 proteins fill in what lies around the CDR3, so the full variable domain reads DVKVTQSSRYLVKRTGEKVFLECVQDMDHENMFWYRQDPGLGLRLIYFSYDVKMKEKGDIPEGYSVSREKKERFSLILESASTNQTSMYLCASRTVNTEAFFGQGTRLTVV.